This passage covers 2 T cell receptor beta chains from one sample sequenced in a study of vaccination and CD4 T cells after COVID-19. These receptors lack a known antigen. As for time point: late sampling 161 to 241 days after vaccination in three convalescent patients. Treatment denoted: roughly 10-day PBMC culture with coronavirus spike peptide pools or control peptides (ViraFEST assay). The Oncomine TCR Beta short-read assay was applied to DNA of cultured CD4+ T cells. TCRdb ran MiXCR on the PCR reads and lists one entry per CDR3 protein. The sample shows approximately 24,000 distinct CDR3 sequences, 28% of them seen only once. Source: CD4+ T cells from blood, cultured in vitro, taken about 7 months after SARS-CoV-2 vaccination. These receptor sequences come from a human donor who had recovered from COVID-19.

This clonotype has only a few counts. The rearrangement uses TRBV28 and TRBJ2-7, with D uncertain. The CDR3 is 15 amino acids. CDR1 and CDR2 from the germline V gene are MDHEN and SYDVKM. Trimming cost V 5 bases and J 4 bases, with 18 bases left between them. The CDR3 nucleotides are TGTGCCAGCAGTCGTAGTTTCGGACGGCGATACGAGCAGTACTTC. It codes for CASSRSFGRRYEQYF.

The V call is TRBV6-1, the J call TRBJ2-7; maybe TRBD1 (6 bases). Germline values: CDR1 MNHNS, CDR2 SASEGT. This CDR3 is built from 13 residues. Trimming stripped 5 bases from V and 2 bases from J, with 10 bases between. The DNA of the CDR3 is TGTGCCAGCAGTCCGGACAGCGCCTACGAGCAGTACTTC. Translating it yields CASSPDSAYEQYF.